This T cell receptor (beta chain) was sequenced during a study of T cell responses to AZD1222 COVID-19 vaccine (dated by TCRdb to the early 2020s). About the investigation overall: AZD1222 recipients with second doses at about 4 weeks or about 12 weeks were pooled, because spike-specific TCR depth and breadth did not differ between schedules. TCR sequencing covered over 230 trial participants: nearly 210 given two doses of AZD1222 and 26 given two doses of MenACWY control vaccine. Trial participants were enrolled by age into subgroups of 18-55, 56-69 and 70-plus years, and about 150, 27 and 61 TCR-sequenced participants, respectively, were included in these subgroups.

Deletion took 0 bases off V and 4 bases off J, with a span of 9 bases between the germline ends. The CDR3 covers 14 residues, taking in both the cysteine and the phenylalanine. The sequence is cut down to CDR3 DNA, 42 bases in frame from base 1. The CDR1 and CDR2 encoded by the germline V gene (reference sequence) are LGHDT and YNNKEL. As to this clone: The antigen it binds to is not known. No base qualities exist here, and no much larger clone lies one base off it.

The CDR3 regions of human TCRbeta chains were analyzed by immunosequencing. In the paper's pipeline: Repertoire TCRs were checked for matches against a reference library of SARS-CoV-2-specific TCRs that had been generated using the MIRA antigen-specificity platform. Breadth meant the fraction of unique TCRs that were SARS-CoV-2-associated, whereas depth meant the fraction of total T cells that were SARS-CoV-2-associated. Using the MIRA data, each spike-specific TCR was mapped to the spike region that the TCR reacts to and placed in a CD4 or CD8 class. Log10-transformed breadth and depth values were compared by one-way ANOVA with Sidak's multiple comparisons tests. The immuneACCESS repertoire file appears here via TCRdb, limited to in-frame rearrangements. These files lack a portion of the clones; in checked studies, under half of the deficit traces to unresolved V genes, and the cause of the others is not known. Clone size and V and J calls were adopted from that table, with D and trimming inferred from the DNA. Within this sample are 150,000 to 200,000 clones, with 90% to 95% of them counted one time only. Together, the top ten hold about 4.2% of the sample.

The time point label, read with the paper, signifies: baseline before first vaccination. Vaccinee samples came from UK trials COV001 and COV002, including a single-blind randomized controlled phase 2/3 trial of AZD1222 (ChAdOx1 nCoV-19) in healthy adults. For TCRbeta chain sequencing, PBMC samples from trial participants were taken at day 0 and at day 28 after the second dose. The paper's findings and limits, for the study overall: A significant rise in spike-specific TCR breadth and depth was observed after two AZD1222 doses relative to day 0 and relative to MenACWY recipients. Because no day 14 peak-response samples were available, repertoires were characterized only after the peak T cell response. CD4 TCRs associated with the vaccine covered the entire spike protein, and the dominant responses were in regions 160-218 and 743-854. Most participants were white British and females outnumbered males, and the authors suggested that clonal diversity may have been underestimated. Conclusions about previously exposed vaccinees were limited because only a handful of AZD1222 recipients were SARS-CoV-2 seropositive at baseline. Epitopes outside the regions mutated in the B.1.351 and B.1.1.7 variants were reportedly recognized by nearly half of the unique spike-specific TCRs. In the small 56-69-year group, the increase in depth fell short of significance, most likely because of low power.

Recombination connected TRBV3-1 (or the pseudogene TRBV3-2) to TRBJ1-2, with the D gene call left open. The TCR originated in an adult in good health. The specimen was peripheral blood, collected on day 0 of AZD1222 vaccination. The base sequence is TGTGCCAGCAGCCAAGAGTGGGCCAGCTATGGCTACACCTTC. Translated, it gives CASSQEWASYGYTF.